This entry features one T cell receptor beta chain sequence. This CDR3 region has 18 residues. Germline V gene sequence: CDR1 KGHSH, CDR2 LQKENI. With 0 bases removed from V and 1 base from J, the gap between germline ends came to 16 bases. Source study methods: Reference gene primer amplification gave estimated nucleated cell counts. Sequenced by immunoSEQ multiplex PCR; TCRdb stores in-frame clones only, minus some. That table furnishes V, J and clone size, whereas the DNA furnished D and trimming. The sample holds 200,000 to 250,000 clones; around 89% are singletons and the top ten take less than 3.5%. During active infection, Seattle patients enrolled and were then monitored through disease. The data belong to a study of blood T cell repertoires in COVID-19. Study-level information: Some COVID-19 samples were acute and others convalescent; all came from the United States, Italy and Spain. PBMCs, B-cell-depleted T cells, or T cells provided the cDNA or gDNA that made up the material.

The sequenced material came from peripheral blood. The J gene is TRBJ1-3, the V gene TRBV18; no clear D. The clonotype was recovered from a man aged 30 to 39 with COVID-19, enrolled during active disease. DNA for the CDR3: TGTGCCAGCTCACCACCGAACAGAGATTCTCTGTCTGGAAACACCATATATTTT. Protein sequence: CASSPPNRDSLSGNTIYF. The full variable domain, rest sourced from reference TRBV18 and TRBJ1-3, is NAGVMQNPRHLVRRRGQEARLRCSPMKGHSHVYWYRQLPEEGLKFMVYLQKENIIDESGMPKERFSAEFPKEGPSILRIQQVVRGDSAAYFCASSPPNRDSLSGNTIYFGEGSWLTVV.